This is a list of T cell receptor beta chains from one sample in a study of metastatic and nonmetastatic thyroid tumors. TCRdb ran MiXCR on the PCR reads. The sample consists of about 38,000 clones, about 24% of them appearing once. The sample consisted of blood. Receptors were obtained from a female donor with papillary thyroid cancer or a benign thyroid nodule (not recorded which). Some clones in this sample may be carry-over from other donors' samples. The CDR3 runs from the conserved cysteine through the conserved F or W. The order of the fields is clone size, D gene, V gene, J gene, CDR3 protein, CDR3 DNA. D genes are given only for firm matches. The size field is filled for only some rows; it gives once, few, many or a size class.

once	.	TRBV30	TRBJ1-3	CAWRHSGNTIYF	TGTGCCTGGCGGCACTCTGGAAACACCATATATTTT
once	.	TRBV30	TRBJ1-4	CAWRDTSTNEKLFF	TGTGCCTGGCGGGACACGTCAACTAATGAAAAACTGTTTTTT
many	TRBD1	TRBV9	TRBJ1-5	CASSVDDRGPMEPQHF	TGTGCCAGCAGCGTGGATGACAGGGGGCCTATGGAGCCCCAGCATTTT
medium-sized	.	TRBV30	TRBJ1-1	CAWSPTIARAFF	TGTGCCTGGAGTCCTACGATCGCGAGAGCTTTCTTT
once	TRBD2	TRBV25-1	TRBJ2-3	CASRTTTSGIIGTQYF	TGTGCCAGCAGGACTACGACTAGCGGGATCATTGGTACGCAGTATTTT
.	.	TRBV5-1	TRBJ1-2	CASSLWPVQGYGYTF	TGCGCCAGCAGCTTGTGGCCTGTACAGGGTTATGGCTACACCTTC
.	.	TRBV5-1	TRBJ2-3	CASSLDVGGGVDTQYF	TGCGCCAGCAGCTTGGACGTCGGCGGTGGGGTTGATACGCAGTATTTT
.	.	TRBV4-3	TRBJ2-7	CASSQERDSLYEQYF	TGCGCCAGCAGCCAAGAACGTGACAGCCTCTACGAGCAGTACTTC
.	TRBD2	TRBV25-1	TRBJ2-1	CASSRRGVYEQFF	TGTGCCAGCAGCAGACGGGGGGTCTATGAGCAGTTCTTC
.	.	TRBV6-2/TRBV6-3	TRBJ2-3	CASSYSFRGGDTDTQYF	TGTGCCAGCAGTTACTCCTTTAGAGGGGGAGACACAGATACGCAGTATTTT
.	.	TRBV11-3	TRBJ2-1	CASSLGMSREEQFF	TGTGCCAGCAGCTTAGGGATGTCGCGTGAGGAGCAGTTCTTC
few	TRBD2	TRBV6-9	TRBJ2-2	CASSRGLAAPTGELFF	TGTGCCAGCAGCCGGGGACTAGCGGCCCCCACCGGGGAGCTGTTTTTT
medium-sized	.	TRBV28	TRBJ2-1	CASQRSGNEQFF	TGTGCCAGCCAACGGTCGGGCAACGAGCAGTTCTTC
.	.	TRBV10-3	TRBJ1-3	CAISESRNTIYF	TGTGCCATCAGTGAGTCGAGGAACACCATATATTTT
.	.	TRBV10-3	TRBJ1-1	CAIMGSGTEAFF	TGTGCCATCATGGGCAGCGGCACTGAAGCTTTCTTT
.	TRBD2	TRBV6-4	TRBJ2-1	CASSSPRGYNEQFF	TGTGCCAGCAGTTCCCCGCGGGGGTACAATGAGCAGTTCTTC
medium-sized	TRBD1	TRBV28	TRBJ2-2	CASSRTGGHAGELFF	TGTGCCAGCAGTAGGACAGGGGGCCATGCCGGGGAGCTGTTTTTT
.	.	TRBV10-1	TRBJ2-2	CASSQQGAGGELFF	TGCGCCAGCAGCCAACAGGGTGCTGGCGGGGAGCTGTTTTTT
.	.	TRBV20-1	TRBJ2-5	CSARPRGTSQETQYF	TGCAGTGCTAGGCCCCGGGGGACCAGCCAAGAGACCCAGTACTTC
medium-sized	TRBD2	TRBV6-1	TRBJ2-1	CASSVAGGTLTYNEQFF	TGTGCCAGCAGTGTAGCGGGGGGGACGCTGACCTACAATGAGCAGTTCTTC
.	.	TRBV30	TRBJ1-1	CAWSPDREAFF	TGTGCCTGGAGTCCAGACAGGGAAGCTTTCTTT
few	TRBD2	TRBV24-1	TRBJ2-1	CATSALAGGPNEQFF	TGTGCCACCAGTGCCCTAGCGGGAGGTCCCAATGAGCAGTTCTTC
many	TRBD1	TRBV2	TRBJ1-4	CASRGQGGEKLFF	TGTGCCAGCAGGGGACAGGGTGGTGAAAAACTGTTTTTT
.	.	TRBV5-5	TRBJ2-7	CASIHSGSYEQYF	TGTGCCAGCATCCACAGTGGATCCTACGAGCAGTACTTC
.	.	TRBV9	TRBJ2-7	CASSSDTPYEQYF	TGTGCCAGCAGCTCAGACACCCCCTACGAGCAGTACTTC
.	TRBD2	TRBV11-2	TRBJ2-1	CASSTLLAPTYNEQFF	TGTGCCAGCAGCACCTTACTAGCGCCAACCTACAATGAGCAGTTCTTC
.	TRBD2	TRBV6-2/TRBV6-3	TRBJ2-6	CASSYSGLAVGGGANFLTF	TGTGCCAGCAGTTACTCGGGGCTAGCGGTGGGTGGTGGGGCCAACTTCCTGACTTTC
.	TRBD1	TRBV7-6	TRBJ2-6	CASSLIGGQGARGANVLTF	TGTGCCAGCAGCCTCATCGGGGGACAGGGGGCGCGTGGGGCCAACGTCCTGACTTTC
few	TRBD1	TRBV6-1	TRBJ2-7	CASRPGQSYEQYF	TGTGCCAGCCGACCGGGACAGTCCTACGAGCAGTACTTC
many	TRBD2	TRBV27	TRBJ2-1	CASSLEPGGPSEQFF	TGTGCCAGCAGTTTAGAGCCGGGAGGGCCAAGTGAGCAGTTCTTC
many	.	TRBV4-2	TRBJ1-2	CASSQDDTNYGYTF	TGTGCCAGCAGTCAAGACGACACAAACTATGGCTACACCTTC
.	TRBD1	TRBV19	TRBJ1-2	CASRRQGTSYGYTF	TGTGCCAGTAGACGACAGGGGACCTCCTATGGCTACACCTTC
few	TRBD1	TRBV6-5	TRBJ2-7	CASSYGTGGIQYRYEQYF	TGTGCCAGCAGTTACGGGACAGGGGGTATCCAATATCGATACGAGCAGTACTTC
many	TRBD1	TRBV18	TRBJ1-5	CASSPGTGGNQPQHF	TGTGCCAGCTCACCAGGAACAGGGGGCAATCAGCCCCAGCATTTT
medium-sized	.	TRBV24-1	TRBJ1-5	CATSDGRGSQPQHF	TGTGCCACCAGTGATGGTCGTGGGAGCCAGCCCCAGCATTTT
.	.	TRBV6-1	TRBJ2-7	CASLGLFYEQYF	TGTGCCAGCCTTGGACTCTTTTACGAGCAGTACTTC
once	TRBD1	TRBV13	TRBJ2-2	CASSFGQGWNTGELFF	TGTGCCAGCAGCTTTGGACAGGGATGGAACACCGGGGAGCTGTTTTTT
many	.	TRBV5-8	TRBJ2-3	CASSRTPWDTQYF	TGTGCCAGCAGCCGGACCCCATGGGATACGCAGTATTTT
.	.	TRBV6-1	TRBJ1-5	CASRPGPPWGQPQHF	TGTGCCAGCAGACCAGGTCCCCCTTGGGGTCAGCCCCAGCATTTT
.	.	TRBV30	TRBJ1-2	CASLQSGGYGYTF	TGTGCCAGCCTCCAATCGGGAGGATATGGCTACACCTTC
many	TRBD2	TRBV5-1	TRBJ2-7	CASSRRAGDHEQYF	TGCGCCAGCAGCCGCAGGGCGGGAGACCACGAGCAGTACTTC
many	TRBD2	TRBV27	TRBJ2-6	CASSPLASGPSGANVLTF	TGTGCCAGCAGCCCACTAGCGTCTGGACCCTCTGGGGCCAACGTCCTGACTTTC